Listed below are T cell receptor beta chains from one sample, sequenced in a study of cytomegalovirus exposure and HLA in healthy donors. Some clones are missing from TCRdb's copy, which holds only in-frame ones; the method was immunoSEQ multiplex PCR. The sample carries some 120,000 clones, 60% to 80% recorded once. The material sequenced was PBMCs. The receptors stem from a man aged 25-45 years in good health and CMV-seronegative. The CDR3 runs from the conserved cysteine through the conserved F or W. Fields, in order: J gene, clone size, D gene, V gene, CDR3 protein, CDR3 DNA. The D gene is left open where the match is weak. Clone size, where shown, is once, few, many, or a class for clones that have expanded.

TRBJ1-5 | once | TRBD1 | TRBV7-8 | CASSLDRVGQPQHF | TGTGCCAGCAGCCTGGACAGGGTTGGACAGCCCCAGCATTTT
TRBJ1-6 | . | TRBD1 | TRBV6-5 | CASRGGTGESSPLHF | TGTGCCAGCAGGGGTGGGACAGGGGAATCTTCACCCCTCCACTTT
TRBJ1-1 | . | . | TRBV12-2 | CASRDDRGGTEAFF | TGTGCAAGTCGCGACGACAGGGGTGGAACTGAAGCTTTCTTT
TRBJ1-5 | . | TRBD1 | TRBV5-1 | CASSPDRGQGQPQHF | TGCGCCAGCAGCCCGGACAGGGGTCAGGGTCAGCCCCAGCATTTT
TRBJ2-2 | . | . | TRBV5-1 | CASSFRAPGTGELFF | TGCGCCAGCAGCTTCAGAGCCCCGGGCACCGGGGAGCTGTTTTTT
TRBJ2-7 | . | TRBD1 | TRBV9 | CASSVADREYEQYF | TGTGCCAGCAGCGTAGCCGACAGGGAGTACGAGCAGTACTTC
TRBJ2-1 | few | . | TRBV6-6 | CASIDRDSFGVQFF | TGTGCCAGCATCGACCGGGACTCTTTTGGGGTCCAGTTCTTC
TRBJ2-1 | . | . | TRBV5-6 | CASSLTGIYNEQFF | TGTGCCAGCAGCTTAACAGGGATTTACAATGAGCAGTTCTTC
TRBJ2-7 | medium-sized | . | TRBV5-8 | CASSPRGFYEQYF | TGTGCCAGCAGCCCACGGGGGTTCTACGAGCAGTACTTC
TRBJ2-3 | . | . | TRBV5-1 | CASTSTTGTFFLHTDTQYF | TGCGCCAGCACTTCTACAACCGGGACTTTTTTCCTACACACAGATACGCAGTATTTT
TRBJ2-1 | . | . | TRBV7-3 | CASSLRDTYNEQFF | TGTGCCAGCAGCTTAAGGGACACTTACAATGAGCAGTTCTTC
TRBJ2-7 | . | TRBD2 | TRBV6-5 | CASSDQGGTYEQYF | TGTGCCAGCAGTGACCAGGGAGGGACCTACGAGCAGTACTTC
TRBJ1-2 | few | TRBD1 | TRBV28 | CASRHTGVVYGYTF | TGTGCCAGCAGGCACACAGGGGTAGTCTATGGCTACACCTTC
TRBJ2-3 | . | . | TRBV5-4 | CASSITGITDTQYF | TGTGCCAGCAGTATCACAGGGATCACAGATACGCAGTATTTT
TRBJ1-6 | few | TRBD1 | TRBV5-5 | CASSRGQGGGNSPLHF | TGTGCCAGCAGCCGGGGACAGGGGGGAGGGAATTCACCCCTCCACTTT
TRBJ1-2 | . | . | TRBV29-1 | CSVGRVEGYGYTF | TGCAGCGTGGGTCGGGTCGAGGGCTATGGCTACACCTTC